This T cell receptor beta chain was profiled in a study of blood T cells in healthy people across ages. This CDR3 spans 13 amino acids. The V gene lost 5 bases and the J gene lost 3 bases, with 11 bases spanning the gap. Looked up from germline, CDR1 is MNHNY and CDR2 is SVGAGI (reference sequence). Combining a sample-barcoded 5' primer with a J-beta primer mix, a second PCR ran for roughly 6 to 11 cycles. TCRdb ran MiXCR on the 5' RACE reads and lists one entry per CDR3 protein. The sample consists of about 1.4 million distinct CDR3 sequences, around 59% of them appearing once. What was sequenced was blood. The TCR originated in a man aged 18 to 30 in good health. The rearrangement joins TRBV6-6 to TRBJ2-7, with a weak D call TRBD1 (6 bases). This chain's CDR3 is CASSDRQDYEQYF. The CDR3 coding sequence is TGTGCCAGCAGTGACAGACAGGACTACGAGCAGTACTTC.